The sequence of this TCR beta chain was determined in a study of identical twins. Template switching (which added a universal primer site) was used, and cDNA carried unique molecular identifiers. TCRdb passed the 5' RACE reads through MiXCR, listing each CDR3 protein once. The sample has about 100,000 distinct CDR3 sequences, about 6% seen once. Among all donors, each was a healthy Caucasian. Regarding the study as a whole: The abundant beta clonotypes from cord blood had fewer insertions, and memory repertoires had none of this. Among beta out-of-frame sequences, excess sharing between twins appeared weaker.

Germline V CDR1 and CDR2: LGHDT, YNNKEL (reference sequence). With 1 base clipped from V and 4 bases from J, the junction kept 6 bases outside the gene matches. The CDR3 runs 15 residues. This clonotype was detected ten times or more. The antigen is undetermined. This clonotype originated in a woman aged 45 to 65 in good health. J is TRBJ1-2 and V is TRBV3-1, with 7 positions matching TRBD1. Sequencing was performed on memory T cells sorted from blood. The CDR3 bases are TGTGCCAGCAGCCAAGGTGTGGGACAGTCCTATGGCTACACCTTC. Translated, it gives CASSQGVGQSYGYTF.